This note documents a single TCR delta chain sequence. With only one base between it and a far larger clone, this is likely a read error. This sample was included in a study of gamma-delta chains in newborns, infants, children. Germline V CDR1 and CDR2: TSWWSYY, QGS. CDR3 size: 19 residues. TCRdb ran CATT on the reads. The data show over a thousand delta-chain clones, approximately 1.3% seen once. The genes are TRDV1 and TRDJ1; 12 bases map to TRDD3. The TCR sequence derives from a child in good health. Sequences were obtained from blood. The CDR3 DNA reads as TGTGCTCTTGGGGAACTCTCCTTCTCCTGGGGGATACGCACCAATAAACTCATCTTT. Its protein is CALGELSFSWGIRTNKLIF.